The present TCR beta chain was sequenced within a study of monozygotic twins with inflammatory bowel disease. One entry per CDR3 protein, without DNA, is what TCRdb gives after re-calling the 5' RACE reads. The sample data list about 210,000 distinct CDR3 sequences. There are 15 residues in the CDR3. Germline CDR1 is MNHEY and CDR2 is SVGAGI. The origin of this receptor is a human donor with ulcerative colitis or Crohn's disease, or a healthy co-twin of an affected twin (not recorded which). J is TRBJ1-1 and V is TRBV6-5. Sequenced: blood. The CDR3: CASSYSFLGRTEAFF.